This T cell receptor beta chain comes out of a study of T-cell memory formation after mild COVID-19 (dated by TCRdb to about 2021). In terms of the full investigation: TCR sequence clusters from the two donors were largely donor specific. In two donors, T-cell clones that expanded and contracted after mild COVID-19 were followed by sequencing TCRalpha and TCRbeta repertoires longitudinally. Two young, previously healthy adult volunteers, one female and one male, were included in the cohort. Overall results and qualifications from the work: The detection of some responding clones in pre-infection memory suggests that pre-existing cross-reactive memory T cells joined the SARS-CoV-2 response. Contracting CD4+ clones turned up mainly in the CM and EM memory subsets, whereas EMRA was where CD8+ clones were enriched. SARS-CoV-2 specificity was not confirmed for the second-wave clones peaking on day 37. Clones that contracted from day 15 to 85 showed balanced CD4/CD8 phenotypes, whereas a second wave of clones that expanded from day 15 to 37 leaned towards CD4+. Only two mild cases were covered by the study, and larger cohorts that include severe cases with pre-infection samples were considered necessary.

PBMCs were isolated by Ficoll-Paque density gradient centrifugation. Based on the germline V gene, the CDR1 and CDR2 sequences are SGHTA and FQGTGA. V is cut by 0 bases and J by 4 bases, and the space between the germline ends is 15 bases. From the cysteine up to the phenylalanine, the CDR3 has a length of 16 residues. Just the 48-base CDR3 DNA is kept, in frame starting at base 1. A remark on this clonotype: Its antigen is not yet known. No base qualities exist here, and no much larger clone lies one base off it.

Sequencing instrument: Illumina NovaSeq 6000. TCRalpha and TCRbeta cDNA libraries were built by 5'RACE with constant-segment primers, adding sample barcodes and unique molecular identifiers. Trizol reagent was used to extract RNA from every sample. Libraries were amplified in two PCR steps, with a second sample barcode and Illumina TruSeq adapters added in the second step. Libraries were sequenced on an Illumina NovaSeq with 2 x 150 bp paired-end reads. The source study handled its data this way. Reads were demultiplexed and collapsed into UMI-guided consensus sequences with migec v1.2.7. Using mixcr v2.1.11, UMI consensuses were aligned to TRA and TRB V and J templates and then assembled into clonotypes. A clonotype was counted as expanded or contracted only when both edgeR and NoisET called the clonotype significant, with the noise models trained on biological replicates. For edgeR calls, the thresholds were a false discovery rate-adjusted p below 0.01 and a log2 fold-change of 1. As an exploratory analysis of dynamics, max-normalized trajectories of the 1000 most abundant clonotypes were examined with PCA combined with hierarchical clustering. Each responding clone was given a CD4 or CD8 phenotype based on the CD4+ and CD8+ repertoires, which had been sequenced separately. TCRdb reprocessed the public reads (quality trimming at Q25 with fastp, clone calling with MiXCR) and kept in-frame beta chains. Each record represents a unique CDR3 protein, reported with the most common genes and DNA among its rows. The V and J calls follow TCRdb's processing rather than the paper's. The sample records about 470,000 distinct CDR3 sequences, 18% of which are singletons. About 12% of the sample goes to the ten largest clones.

The origin of this receptor is an adult woman who had mild COVID-19 (a few samples of this study predate the infection). The sample titles of this study are shuffled in the database, so cell type and time point are left out; the donor was told from shared clones. The sample was PBMCs or a T cell subset sorted from them (not recorded which). Rearrangement joined TRBV7-3 to TRBJ1-2, and TRBD1 may be the D gene, going by 5 matching bases. The DNA reads TGTGCCAGCAGCTTAACCCCAGGGTTGGCGGGCTATGGCTACACCTTC. It translates as CASSLTPGLAGYGYTF.